The source of this T cell receptor (beta chain) is a study of T cell repertoires in cytomegalovirus infection. Study-level points and caveats: Dominant in the ex vivo response were TCR beta clonotypes restricted by HLA-C and specific for CMV.

Deletions cut 6 bases from V and 3 bases from J, with 17 bases between. The CDR3 totals 16 residues. In germline, CDR1 is MNHNS, CDR2 SASEGT. On this clonotype: The antigen is undetermined.

MiXCR, applied by TCRdb to the reads, yields one record per CDR3 protein. The sample lists 400,000 or so distinct CDR3 sequences, 18% occurring once. The clonotype comes from a human donor in good health (CMV status not recorded). Some clones in this sample may be carry-over from other donors' samples. Sequenced material: PBMCs. This rearrangement joins TRBV6-1 to TRBJ2-2; D might be TRBD2 (6 bases). CDR3 amino acids: CASRTATRADTGELFF. For the CDR3, the DNA is TGTGCCAGCAGGACCGCGACTAGGGCCGACACCGGGGAGCTGTTTTTT.